This record concerns one T cell receptor (beta chain) sequence. The antigen is undetermined. Amplification used 60 Vbeta primers and 13 Jbeta primers. The data were produced by immunoSEQ multiplex PCR, yet TCRdb's version contains in-frame clones alone and is incomplete. The top ten clones hold over 1% of a sample with about 91,000 clones, 55% to 80% of them seen once. This sample is part of a study of cytomegalovirus exposure and HLA in healthy donors. Study details: An earlier analysis identified more than 90 million unique TCR beta sequences in about 170 million T cells. Points from the study as a whole: There was a cluster of highly shared sequence variants that was likely a sequencing artifact. As was reported, the classifier diagnosed cytomegalovirus status with high specificity and sensitivity. Previously analyzed data showed that most TCR beta V segments were productive at a frequency of about 90% or about 30%.

V gave up 4 bases and J gave up 6 bases, with 10 bases separating them. Germline CDR1 SEHNR, CDR2 FQNEAQ (reference sequence). The CDR3 is made up of 13 amino acids. Source material: PBMCs. The source is a female donor in good health and CMV-seronegative. The gene calls are TRBV7-9 and TRBJ2-1, with TRBD2 as a possible D gene (5 bases). CDR3 residues: CASSSGLVNEQFF. CDR3 DNA: TGTGCCAGCAGCTCCGGACTGGTCAATGAGCAGTTCTTC.